Included here is one T cell receptor beta chain sequence, with context. Its antigen is not identified. The data are from a study of CD8 T cells in ankylosing spondylitis. General observations from the study: Disease-linked clones bore a CD8+ phenotype and were relatively rare in peripheral blood. In ankylosing spondylitis blood, a motif of about eight highly homologous TCR beta variants appeared characteristic. There was reportedly significant enrichment of clones that were disease-linked in matched ankylosing spondylitis synovial fluid.

V was clipped by 7 bases and J by 5 bases; unmatched bases: 18. The CDR3 totals 18 residues. Germline V gene sequence: CDR1 SGHRS, CDR2 YFSETQ. TCRdb re-derived calls from the 5' RACE reads in MiXCR, one entry per CDR3 protein. This sample has around 180,000 distinct CDR3 sequences, with under 15% found just once. The rearrangement uses TRBV5-1 and TRBJ1-1, with 12 bases aligning to TRBD1. The sample comprised blood, either unsorted or a sorted T cell fraction (not recorded which). The receptor's source is a female donor with ankylosing spondylitis or in good health (not recorded which). The CDR3 DNA reads as TGCGCCAGCCACTCCGGGACAGGGGGCGTTAGGAGCCTGACTGAAGCTTTCTTT. This encodes CASHSGTGGVRSLTEAFF. Full variable domain (missing parts from reference TRBV5-1 and TRBJ1-1): KAGVTQTPRYLIKTRGQQVTLSCSPISGHRSVSWYQQTPGQGLQFLFEYFSETQRNKGNFPGRFSGRQFSNSRSEMNVSTLELGDSALYLCASHSGTGGVRSLTEAFFGQGTRLTVV.